One sample yielded the 20 T cell receptor beta chains listed below, sequenced in a study of T cell repertoires in cytomegalovirus infection. TCRdb processed the reads anew with MiXCR; each CDR3 protein has one entry. The profile shows about 300,000 distinct CDR3 sequences, approximately 8.9% of them singletons. Sequenced: PBMCs. The origin of the receptors is a human donor in good health (CMV status not recorded). Some clones in this sample may be carry-over from other donors' samples.

This chain joins TRBV3-1 and TRBJ1-2, with D hard to call. Germline CDR1 LGHDT, CDR2 YNNKEL (reference sequence). The CDR3 contains 16 residues. The ends were cut back, 2 bases at V and 4 bases at J, with 17 bases in the middle. The CDR3 bases are TGTGCCAGCAGCCAAAGCCTCGGGGTCCACGGCTATGGCTACACCTTC. Translating it yields CASSQSLGVHGYGYTF.

The chain links TRBV28 to TRBJ2-7; the D is unclear. Germline V gene data show CDR1 as MDHEN and CDR2 as SYDVKM. Trimming removed 4 bases at V and 7 bases at J, with 14 bases between. This CDR3 has 13 amino acids. This CDR3 is CASSSNSGREQYV. The CDR3 DNA sequence: TGTGCCAGCAGTTCAAATTCCGGGCGAGAGCAGTACGTC.

This clonotype was detected many times. CDR3 DNA: TGTGCCAGCAGCTTAGCGACAGGGGGCCACACTGAAGCTTTCTTT. This codes for CASSLATGGHTEAFF. V usage is TRBV7-2 and J usage is TRBJ1-1, with TRBD1 identical over 10 bases. The junction had 1 base not matched to a gene; V was cut back by 0 bases and J by 3 bases. This CDR3 is built from 15 residues. Germline assignment: CDR1 SGHTA and CDR2 FQGNSA.

In this sample, this clonotype turned up many times. The V gene is TRBV7-2, the J gene TRBJ2-2; D tentatively fits TRBD1 or TRBD2 (5 bases each). Germline V lookup: CDR1 SGHTA, CDR2 FQGNSA. There are 16 residues in the CDR3. V was trimmed by 3 bases and J by 2 bases, leaving 13 bases between them. The CDR3 region has the DNA TGTGCCAGCAGCTTCTCCGGGACGGTAAACACCGGGGAGCTGTTTTTT. This sequence encodes CASSFSGTVNTGELFF.

This clonotype came up a few times. The CDR3 DNA sequence: TGTGCCAGCCGGGGGGGAATGAACACTGAAGCTTTCTTT. It translates to CASRGGMNTEAFF. J is TRBJ1-1 and V is TRBV18, with a possible D match to TRBD1 (5 bases). The germline V gene encodes CDR1 KGHSH and CDR2 LQKENI. The CDR3 totals 13 residues. The germline V and J ends were trimmed by 8 bases and 0 bases, with 10 bases remaining between them.

There are many counts of this clonotype. CDR3 amino acids: CASSLLHRREQFF. CDR3 DNA sequence: TGTGCCAGCAGTTTACTGCATCGAAGGGAGCAGTTCTTC. V is TRBV6-2 or TRBV6-3 and J is TRBJ2-1; D not certain. The CDR3 length is 13 residues. Germline CDR1 MNHEY, CDR2 SVGEGT. Trimming left V 4 bases short and J 10 bases short, with 14 bases between.

This clonotype came up many times. The V call is TRBV20-1, the J call TRBJ2-2; TRBD1 matches at 12 bases. CDR3 size: 17 residues. CDR1 is DFQATT and CDR2 is SNEGSKA in the germline V gene (reference sequence). With 5 bases clipped from V and 4 bases from J, the junction kept 11 bases outside the gene matches. Here the CDR3 DNA reads TGCAGTGCTCCACGACCGGGACAGGGGGCTGGCACCGGGGAGCTGTTTTTT. Its protein is CSAPRPGQGAGTGELFF.

This clonotype has at least ten counts. The chain carries TRBV6-5 and TRBJ1-1; no clear D. Looked up from germline, CDR1 is MNHEY and CDR2 is SVGAGI. V was shortened by 8 bases and J by 0 bases, with 13 bases between the two germline ends. The CDR3 runs 14 residues. Written as DNA, the CDR3 is TGTGCCAGCGTCCCCGGTGGCATGAACACTGAAGCTTTCTTT. Amino acid sequence: CASVPGGMNTEAFF.

This clonotype was detected a few times. The V gene is TRBV7-9, the J gene TRBJ2-3, with D hard to call. Germline lookup yields CDR1 SEHNR and CDR2 FQNEAQ (reference sequence). The ends were cut back, 8 bases at V and 4 bases at J, with 10 bases in the middle. The CDR3 contains 12 residues. CDR3 sequence reads: CASQPTADTQYF. The CDR3 nucleotides are TGTGCCAGCCAGCCCACCGCAGATACGCAGTATTTT.

In this sample, this clonotype turned up many times. The rearrangement links TRBV27 to TRBJ2-7; D not resolved. Per the germline V gene, CDR1 is MNHEY and CDR2 is SMNVEV (reference sequence). V was pared by 0 bases and J by 3 bases, with 9 bases between. There are 14 residues in the CDR3. The CDR3 bases are TGTGCCAGCAGTTTATCGCGGCAGTTCTACGAGCAGTACTTC. Its protein is CASSLSRQFYEQYF.

The chain combines TRBV29-1 with TRBJ2-2, with 8 bases aligning to TRBD2. This CDR3 has 13 amino acids. CDR1 and CDR2 from the germline V gene are SQVTM and ANQGSEA. After removal of 4 bases from V and 5 bases from J, the junction contained 3 bases not matched to a gene. The CDR3 DNA is TGCAGCGTTGCCGGGGGGGGTACCGGGGAGCTGTTTTTT. Protein: CSVAGGGTGELFF.

This clonotype was seen once. The chain combines TRBV6-2 or TRBV6-3 with TRBJ2-1, with 9 nucleotides matching TRBD1. Germline V lookup: CDR1 MNHEY, CDR2 SVGEGT. The CDR3 spans 15 residues. Trimming cost V 4 bases and J 3 bases; bases outside gene matches: 4. This CDR3 is CASSLQGADYNEQFF. Here the CDR3 DNA reads TGTGCCAGCAGTTTACAGGGGGCTGACTACAATGAGCAGTTCTTC.

Many counts were recorded for this clonotype. CDR3 sequence: CSVEVGAVAKNIQYF. The CDR3 DNA reads TGCAGCGTTGAAGTGGGGGCGGTAGCCAAAAACATTCAGTACTTC. V is TRBV29-1 and J is TRBJ2-4, with a weak D call TRBD1 (6 bases). This CDR3 has 15 amino acids. Germline V gives CDR1 SQVTM, CDR2 ANQGSEA. The V end was cut by 1 base, the J end by 0 bases, with 10 bases between.

This clonotype has a count of ten or more. V is TRBV20-1 and J is TRBJ2-3; TRBD2 aligns across 11 bases. The CDR3 has 18 amino acids. V shed 3 bases, J shed 0 bases, and the junction held 11 bases outside the gene matches. CDR1 and CDR2 from the germline V gene are DFQATT and SNEGSKA (reference sequence). CDR3 bases: TGCAGTGCTAGGGGGACTAGCGGAGCGAGGCTTAGCACAGATACGCAGTATTTT. Protein product: CSARGTSGARLSTDTQYF.

This clonotype was detected only a few times. The chain combines TRBV6-5 with TRBJ2-6; perhaps TRBD2 as D (6 bases). The V gene lost 7 bases and the J gene lost 4 bases, with 11 bases spanning the gap. Germline CDR1 reads MNHEY; CDR2 reads SVGAGI. This CDR3 contains 14 residues. The CDR3 spells CASTQAGGANVLTF. DNA of the CDR3: TGTGCCAGCACCCAGGCGGGAGGGGCCAACGTCCTGACTTTC.

This clonotype was recorded many times. The rearrangement joins TRBV6-2 or TRBV6-3 to TRBJ2-7; 9 nucleotides line up with TRBD1. The germline V gene has CDR1 MNHEY and CDR2 SVGEGT. V gave up 0 bases and J gave up 6 bases; unmatched junction bases: 6. This CDR3 comprises 15 residues. CDR3 nucleotide sequence: TGTGCCAGCAGTTACTCGGGGGACAGGGCGGTCGAGCAGTACGTC. Protein product: CASSYSGDRAVEQYV.

This clonotype was observed at least ten times. This chain connects TRBV19 to TRBJ1-1; tentative D call: TRBD1 (5 bases). Germline CDR1 reads LNHDA; CDR2 reads SQIVND (reference sequence). This CDR3 has 14 residues. Trimming cost V 5 bases and J 4 bases, with 14 bases left between them. CDR3 sequence reads: CASSLTGLGTEAFF. The CDR3, as DNA: TGTGCCAGTAGTCTCACAGGCCTGGGCACTGAAGCTTTCTTT.

This clonotype occurred many times. The chain is built from TRBV28 and TRBJ2-1; D possibly uses TRBD1 or TRBD2 (7 bases each). In germline, CDR1 is MDHEN, CDR2 SYDVKM. V lost 4 bases, J lost 3 bases, and 13 bases lay in between. The CDR3 has 15 amino acids. The CDR3 loop reads CASSSGGGHYNEQFF. CDR3 nucleotide sequence: TGTGCCAGCAGTTCAGGGGGAGGGCACTACAATGAGCAGTTCTTC.

The chain recombines TRBV15 with TRBJ2-1; possibly TRBD2 for D (7 bases). This CDR3 region has 15 residues. Trimming removed 2 bases at V and 8 bases at J, with 16 bases between. Germline-derived CDR1 and CDR2 are LNHNV and YYDKDF (reference sequence). The CDR3 bases are TGTGCCACCAGCAGACAAGGGAGGGGGGCGGATGAGCAGTTCTTC. Residues: CATSRQGRGADEQFF.

V gene TRBV3-1 combines with J gene TRBJ1-2, with D uncertain. V was trimmed by 2 bases and J by 1 base, leaving 2 bases between them. CDR1 and CDR2 from the germline V gene are LGHDT and YNNKEL (reference sequence). The CDR3 length is 12 residues. The CDR3 reads CASSQFNYGYTF. The CDR3 DNA follows: TGTGCCAGCAGCCAATTTAACTATGGCTACACCTTC. The whole variable domain, filled in from reference TRBV3-1 and TRBJ1-2, reads DTAVSQTPKYLVTQMGNDKSIKCEQNLGHDTMYWYKQDSKKFLKIMFSYNNKELIINETVPNRFSPKSPDKAHLNLHINSLELGDSAVYFCASSQFNYGYTFGSGTRLTVV.